Below are 8 T cell receptor beta chains sequenced from a single sample in a study of a mutant IDH1 vaccine in newly diagnosed glioma. The assay was immunoSEQ multiplex PCR, and TCRdb's table has in-frame clones only and misses some. The data show about 67,000 clones, 83% seen once. Described time point: baseline, week 1 (first vaccination visit). This sample's treatment: pre-vaccination baseline after standard-of-care therapy. Sequences were derived from peripheral blood mononuclear cells (PBMCs), sampled from a glioma patient treated with radiotherapy, temozolomide or both. These receptors all come from a woman between 18 and 29 years old with glioma. Some clones in this sample may be carry-over from other donors' samples.

V usage is TRBV29-1 and J usage is TRBJ2-1; TRBD2 aligns across 8 bases. The CDR3 consists of 13 residues. V trimming: 3 bases; J trimming: 8 bases; junction bases outside the gene matches: 6. Per germline, CDR1 SQVTM and CDR2 ANQGSEA. Written as DNA, the CDR3 is TGCAGCGTTGACTCCGGGAGGGAGCATGAGCAGTTCTTC. The encoded protein is CSVDSGREHEQFF.

The chain joins TRBV2 to TRBJ1-3, with D possibly matching TRBD1 (6 bases). The CDR3 consists of 12 residues. Germline loops: CDR1 SNHLY, CDR2 FYNNEI. Trimming took 5 bases from V and 8 from J, leaving 10 bases between them. The CDR3 is CASSSRGDTIYF. CDR3 sequence (DNA): TGTGCCAGCAGTTCCAGGGGTGACACCATATATTTT.

The chain has TRBV19 and TRBJ2-1; D could derive from TRBD1 or TRBD2 (5 bases each). From germline, CDR1 is LNHDA and CDR2 SQIVND (reference sequence). This CDR3 has 9 residues. The CDR3 DNA is TGTGCGGGGGAGCATGAGCAGTTCTTC. It specifies CAGEHEQFF.

V is TRBV6-5 and J is TRBJ2-7; 8 positions match TRBD1. The CDR3 is 15 amino acids. V was pared by 6 bases and J by 2 bases, with 9 bases of the junction left unmatched. Germline V CDR1 and CDR2: MNHEY, SVGAGI. CDR3 in amino acids: CASSLKPGQAYEQYF. CDR3 sequence (DNA): TGTGCCAGCAGCCTCAAACCGGGACAGGCCTACGAGCAGTACTTC.

The chain links TRBV5-1 to TRBJ2-7, with TRBD2 identical over 12 bases. The length of the CDR3 is 16 residues. In germline, CDR1 is SGHRS, CDR2 YFSETQ. V trimming: 4 bases; J trimming: 2 bases; junction bases outside the gene matches: 7. The CDR3 DNA follows: TGCGCCAGCAGCCTGGCCCCTAGCGGGGGGGCCTACGAGCAGTACTTC. Translation: CASSLAPSGGAYEQYF. The variable domain in full, with the rest retrieved from reference TRBV5-1 and TRBJ2-7, is KAGVTQTPRYLIKTRGQQVTLSCSPISGHRSVSWYQQTPGQGLQFLFEYFSETQRNKGNFPGRFSGRQFSNSRSEMNVSTLELGDSALYLCASSLAPSGGAYEQYFGPGTRLTVT.

The V gene is TRBV29-1, the J gene TRBJ1-2, with 8 positions matching TRBD1. The V segment lost 6 bases and the J segment 6 bases; nucleotides outside the gene matches: 9. The CDR3 runs 13 residues. Germline V gives CDR1 SQVTM, CDR2 ANQGSEA. This CDR3 is CSVGDRLLDGYTF. CDR3 in DNA: TGCAGCGTAGGGGACAGGCTGTTGGATGGCTACACCTTC.

The J gene is TRBJ1-1, the V gene TRBV11-2, with unresolved D. This CDR3 is 14 amino acids long. Per germline, CDR1 SGHAT and CDR2 FQNNGV. With 5 bases removed from V and 0 bases from J, the gap between germline ends came to 10 bases. The CDR3 sequence: CASSPRPLNTEAFF. CDR3 nucleotide sequence: TGTGCCAGCAGCCCCCGCCCCCTGAACACTGAAGCTTTCTTT.

The CDR3 nucleotides read TGTGCCAGCAGCAGTGGACGGAGCTATGGCTACACCTTC. Translating gives CASSSGRSYGYTF. The rearrangement uses TRBV9 and TRBJ1-2, with unresolved D. Germline CDR1 reads SGDLS; CDR2 reads YYNGEE. The CDR3 contains 13 residues. The V gene lost 4 bases and the J gene lost 4 bases, with 11 bases spanning the gap.